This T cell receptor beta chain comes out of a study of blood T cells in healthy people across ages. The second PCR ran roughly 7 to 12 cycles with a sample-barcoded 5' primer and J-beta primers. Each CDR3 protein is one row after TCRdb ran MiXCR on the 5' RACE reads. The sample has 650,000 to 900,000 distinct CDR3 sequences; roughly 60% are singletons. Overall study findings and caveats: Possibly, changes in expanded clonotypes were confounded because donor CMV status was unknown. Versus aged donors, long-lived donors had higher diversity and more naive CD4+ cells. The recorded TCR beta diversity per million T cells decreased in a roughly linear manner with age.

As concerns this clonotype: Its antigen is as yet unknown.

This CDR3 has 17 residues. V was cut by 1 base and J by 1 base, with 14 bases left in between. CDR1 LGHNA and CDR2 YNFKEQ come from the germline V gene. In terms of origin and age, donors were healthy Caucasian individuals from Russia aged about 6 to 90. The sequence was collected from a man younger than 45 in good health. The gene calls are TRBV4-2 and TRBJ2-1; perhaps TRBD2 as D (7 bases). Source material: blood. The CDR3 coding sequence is TGTGCCAGCAGCCAAGGTGTCGCGGGGGCATCCTACAATGAGCAGTTCTTC. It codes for CASSQGVAGASYNEQFF.